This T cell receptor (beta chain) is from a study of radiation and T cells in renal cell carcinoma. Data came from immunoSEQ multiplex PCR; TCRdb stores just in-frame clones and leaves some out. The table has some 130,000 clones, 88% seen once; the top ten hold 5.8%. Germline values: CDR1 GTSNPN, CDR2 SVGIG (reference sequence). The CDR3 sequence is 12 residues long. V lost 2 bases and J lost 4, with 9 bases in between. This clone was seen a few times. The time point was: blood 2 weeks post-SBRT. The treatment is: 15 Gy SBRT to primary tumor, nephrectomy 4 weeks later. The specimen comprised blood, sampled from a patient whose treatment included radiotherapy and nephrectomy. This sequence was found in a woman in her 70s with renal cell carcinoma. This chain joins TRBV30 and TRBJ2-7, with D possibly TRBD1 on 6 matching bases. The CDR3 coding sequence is TGTGCCTGGAGTCAGGGGATTTACGAGCAGTACTTC. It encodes CAWSQGIYEQYF.